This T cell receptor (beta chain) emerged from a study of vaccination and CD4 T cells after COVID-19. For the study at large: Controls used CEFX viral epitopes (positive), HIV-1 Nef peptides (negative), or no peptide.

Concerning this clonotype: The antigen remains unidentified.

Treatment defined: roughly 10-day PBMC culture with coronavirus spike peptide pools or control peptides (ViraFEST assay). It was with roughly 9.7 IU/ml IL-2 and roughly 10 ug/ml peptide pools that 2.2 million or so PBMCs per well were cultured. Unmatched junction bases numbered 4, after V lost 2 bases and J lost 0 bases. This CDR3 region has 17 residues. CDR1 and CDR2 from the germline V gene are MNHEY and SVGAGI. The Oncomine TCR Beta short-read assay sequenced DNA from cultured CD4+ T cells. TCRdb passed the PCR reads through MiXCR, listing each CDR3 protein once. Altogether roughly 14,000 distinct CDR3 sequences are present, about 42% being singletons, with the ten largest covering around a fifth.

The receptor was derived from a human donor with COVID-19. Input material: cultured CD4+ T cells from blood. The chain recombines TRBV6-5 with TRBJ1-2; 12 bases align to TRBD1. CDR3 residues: CASSYPGQGAANYGYTF. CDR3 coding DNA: TGTGCCAGCAGTTACCCGGGACAGGGGGCCGCTAACTATGGCTACACCTTC.